These T cell receptor beta chains were read from a single sample in a study of blood T cell repertoires in COVID-19. The protocol was immunoSEQ multiplex PCR, while the TCRdb copy is restricted to in-frame clones and leaves out a portion. The top ten clones hold around 4.5% of a sample with fewer than 150,000 clones, just under 90% of them seen once. Sample: peripheral blood. The receptor set was obtained from a woman aged 45-65 years with acute or convalescent COVID-19. Both conserved end residues are part of each CDR3.

V	CDR3
TRBV18	CASSPSGLTSSYEQYF
TRBV10-3	CAITSDGGLGNTIYF
TRBV2	CASSPSDRANSPLHF
TRBV27	CASSPYDSNQPQHF
TRBV5-4	CASSVPSGETQYF
TRBV30	CAWSLTELNTEAFF
TRBV4-2	CASSQGGTGVNSPLHF
TRBV12-3/TRBV12-4	CASTDRNTEAFF
TRBV19	CASTINGGDTEAFF
TRBV28	CASSPGGDNQPQHF
TRBV5-6	CASSLGSNTEAFF
TRBV6-5	CASSPRGNGEKLFF
TRBV7-9	CASSFTTGERNQPQHF
TRBV7-9	CASSLSGDSPLHF
TRBV18	CASSTGTNQPQHF
TRBV30	CAWTGVGLNTEAFF
TRBV4-1	CASSRYEGSNYGYTF
TRBV24-1	CATSDPGQGKAFF
TRBV5-1	CASSPRREGYEQYF
TRBV29-1	CSARMMGAEQFF
TRBV7-3	CASSFRGQSTDTQYF
TRBV27	CASSLSGAGETQYF
TRBV5-4	CASSYGLAGHIEQYF
TRBV7-9	CASSPPAVQGWAGANVLTF
TRBV28	CASSYTGTGSSYNSPLHF
TRBV5-1	CASSAYRDREMMWDYGYTF
TRBV30	CASRGRGYNEQFF
TRBV21-1	CASSNRTVNSPLHF
TRBV10-3	CAISDEDLGYTF
TRBV28	CASSLPYRGSGNQPQHF
TRBV9	CASSPQGGGEAFF
TRBV15	CATSRHDRDDQPQHF
TRBV19	CASSRSRTGSKAFF
TRBV19	CASRAGQGYGYTF
TRBV6-2/TRBV6-3	CASSPNRGRGPYNEQFF
TRBV5-8	CASSFNQWTDTQYF
TRBV11-2	CASSNGGQSRQETQYF
TRBV19	CASSMGGKTQYF
TRBV29-1	CSVRDRGPYEQYF
TRBV27	CASSSLSDPNSPLHF
TRBV6-2/TRBV6-3	CASSYNTRTESGAQHF
TRBV7-9	CASSWGGGASYEQYF
TRBV19	CASSFAGINNEQFF
TRBV18	CASSPGLAGGAEQFF
TRBV7-9	CASSLGTGKEAFF
TRBV7-3	CASSFAASGAQAGTDTQYF
TRBV9	CASSVELAKYNEQFF
TRBV7-9	CASSLDGTGGSYEQYF
TRBV11-2	CASSLTWDSSYEQYF
TRBV28	CASSSLGAGTQYF
TRBV9	CASSVDSSPLHF
TRBV9	CASSRSSGGETQYF